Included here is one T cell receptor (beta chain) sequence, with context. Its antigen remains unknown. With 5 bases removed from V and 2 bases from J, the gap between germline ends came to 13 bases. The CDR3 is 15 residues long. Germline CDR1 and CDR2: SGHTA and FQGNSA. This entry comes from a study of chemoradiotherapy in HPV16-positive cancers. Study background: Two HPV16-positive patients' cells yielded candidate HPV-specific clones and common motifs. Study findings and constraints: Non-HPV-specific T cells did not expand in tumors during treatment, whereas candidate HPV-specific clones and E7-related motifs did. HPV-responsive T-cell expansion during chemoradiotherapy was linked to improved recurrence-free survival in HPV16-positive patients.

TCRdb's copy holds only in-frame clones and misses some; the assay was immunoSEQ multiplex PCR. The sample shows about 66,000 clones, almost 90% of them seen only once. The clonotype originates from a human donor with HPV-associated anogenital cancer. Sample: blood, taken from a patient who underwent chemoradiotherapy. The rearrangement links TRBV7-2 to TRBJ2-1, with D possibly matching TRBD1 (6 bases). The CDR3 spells CASSIEGGPYNEQFF. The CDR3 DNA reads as TGTGCCAGCAGCATAGAAGGGGGTCCCTACAATGAGCAGTTCTTC.